This record covers a single T cell receptor beta chain. Antigen unknown. Generated by immunoSEQ multiplex PCR, the TCRdb table keeps only in-frame clones and is missing some. The sample yields about 53,000 clones, 65% to 85% seen once. This sample is part of a study of T cell responses to AZD1222 COVID-19 vaccine. Study-wide context: Second-dose intervals of approximately 4 or approximately 12 weeks were pooled.

There are 22 residues in the CDR3. Germline V gene data show CDR1 as LGHDT and CDR2 as YNNKEL (reference sequence). V lost 3 bases and J lost 0; bases outside the gene matches: 22. Whole-study findings and limits: Only a handful of individuals given AZD1222 were seropositive at baseline. Donors in the cohort were predominantly white British and more often female, and clonal diversity was possibly underestimated. The span of vaccine-associated CD4 TCRs extended across spike, with dominance at 160-218 and 743-854.

The sequence was obtained from an adult in good health. V and J are TRBV3-1 (or the pseudogene TRBV3-2) and TRBJ1-3; 8 bases line up with TRBD1. Sequencing was performed on peripheral blood, taken on day 0 of AZD1222 vaccination. The CDR3 coding sequence is TGTGCCAGCAGCCATACAAGCGGGTGGGGCAGGGGGCTTTACAGCTCTGGAAACACCATATATTTT. Residues: CASSHTSGWGRGLYSSGNTIYF.